This T cell receptor (beta chain) was sequenced during a study of T cell repertoires in cytomegalovirus infection. In the case of this clonotype: No antigen is known for it.

There are 19 residues in the CDR3. The germline gives CDR1 DFQATT, CDR2 SNEGSKA (reference sequence). V lost 6 bases, J lost 5 bases, and 17 bases stayed unmatched. MiXCR, run by TCRdb on the reads, gives a single entry per CDR3 protein. This table has 300,000 to 400,000 distinct CDR3 sequences, 20% to 25% appearing once. The genes are TRBV20-1 and TRBJ2-2; the match to TRBD2 covers 14 bases. The source was cultured PBMCs, collected from culture after CMV antigen stimulation. The clonotype originates from a human donor in good health (CMV status not recorded). Some clones in this sample may be carry-over from other donors' samples. The CDR3: CSADRLAGGPEASTGELFF. As DNA, the CDR3 is TGCAGTGCCGACCGACTAGCGGGAGGGCCAGAGGCTAGTACCGGGGAGCTGTTTTTT.